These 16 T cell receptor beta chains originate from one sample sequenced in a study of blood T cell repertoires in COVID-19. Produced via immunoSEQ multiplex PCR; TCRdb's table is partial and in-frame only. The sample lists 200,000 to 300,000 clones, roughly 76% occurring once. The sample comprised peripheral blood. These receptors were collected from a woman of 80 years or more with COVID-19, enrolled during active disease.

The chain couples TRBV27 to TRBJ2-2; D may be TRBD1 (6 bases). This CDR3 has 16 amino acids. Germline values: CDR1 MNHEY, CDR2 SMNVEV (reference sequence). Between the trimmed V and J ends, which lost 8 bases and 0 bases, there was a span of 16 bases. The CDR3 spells CASRIPGTPNTGELFF. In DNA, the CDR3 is TGTGCCAGCCGAATCCCGGGGACACCGAACACCGGGGAGCTGTTTTTT.

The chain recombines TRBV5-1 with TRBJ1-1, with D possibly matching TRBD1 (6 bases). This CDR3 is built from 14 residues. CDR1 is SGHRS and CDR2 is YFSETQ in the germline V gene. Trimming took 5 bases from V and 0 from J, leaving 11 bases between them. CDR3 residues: CASRDQGLNTEAFF. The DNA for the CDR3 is TGCGCCAGCAGAGATCAGGGGTTGAACACTGAAGCTTTCTTT.

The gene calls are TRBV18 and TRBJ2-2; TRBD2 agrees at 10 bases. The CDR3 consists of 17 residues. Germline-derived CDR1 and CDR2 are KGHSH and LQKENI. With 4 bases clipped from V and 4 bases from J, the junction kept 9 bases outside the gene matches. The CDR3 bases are TGTGCCAGCTCACTCTCGCTAGCGGGAGAGCCCACCGGGGAGCTGTTTTTT. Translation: CASSLSLAGEPTGELFF.

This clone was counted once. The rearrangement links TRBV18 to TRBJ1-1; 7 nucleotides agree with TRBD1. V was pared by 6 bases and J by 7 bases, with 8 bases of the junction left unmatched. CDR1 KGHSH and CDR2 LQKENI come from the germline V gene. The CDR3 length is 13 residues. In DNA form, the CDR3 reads TGTGCCAGCTCCTCCTGGCAGGGGGATGAAGCTTTCTTT. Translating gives CASSSWQGDEAFF.

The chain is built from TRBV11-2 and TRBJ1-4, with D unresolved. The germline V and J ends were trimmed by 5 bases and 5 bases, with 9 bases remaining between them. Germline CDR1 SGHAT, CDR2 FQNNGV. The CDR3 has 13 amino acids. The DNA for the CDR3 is TGTGCCAGCAGCCGAAGAGAGAATGAAAAACTGTTTTTT. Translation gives CASSRRENEKLFF.

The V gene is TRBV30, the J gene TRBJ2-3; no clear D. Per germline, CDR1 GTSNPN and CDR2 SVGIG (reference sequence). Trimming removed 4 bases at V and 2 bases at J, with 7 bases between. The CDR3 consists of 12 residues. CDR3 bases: TGTGCCTGGATGAGAGACACAGATACGCAGTATTTT. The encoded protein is CAWMRDTDTQYF.

CDR3 protein: CASSDIRQGTGELFF. CDR3 nucleotides: TGTGCCAGCAGCGATATCCGACAGGGGACCGGGGAGCTGTTTTTT. The chain uses TRBV21-1 and TRBJ2-2; the D segment call TRBD1 is taken from the table without a DNA check. TRBV21-1 has pseudogene status. This CDR3 spans 15 amino acids.

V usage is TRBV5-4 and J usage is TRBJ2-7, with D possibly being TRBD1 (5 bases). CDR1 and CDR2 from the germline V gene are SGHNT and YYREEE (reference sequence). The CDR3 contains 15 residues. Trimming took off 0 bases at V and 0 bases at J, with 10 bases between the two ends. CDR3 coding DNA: TGTGCCAGCAGCTTGGACCAGGGAAGCTCCTACGAGCAGTACTTC. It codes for CASSLDQGSSYEQYF.

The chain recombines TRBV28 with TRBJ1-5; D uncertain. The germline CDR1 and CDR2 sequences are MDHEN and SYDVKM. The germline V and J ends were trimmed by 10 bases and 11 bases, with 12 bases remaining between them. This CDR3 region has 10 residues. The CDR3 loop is CATFDNSQHF. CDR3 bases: TGTGCCACTTTTGACAATTCCCAGCATTTT.

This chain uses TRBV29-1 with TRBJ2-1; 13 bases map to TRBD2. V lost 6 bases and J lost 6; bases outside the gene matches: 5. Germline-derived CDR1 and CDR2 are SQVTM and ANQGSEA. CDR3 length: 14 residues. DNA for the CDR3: TGCAGCGTAGCAACTAGCGGGAGGGCCAATGAGCAGTTCTTC. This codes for CSVATSGRANEQFF.

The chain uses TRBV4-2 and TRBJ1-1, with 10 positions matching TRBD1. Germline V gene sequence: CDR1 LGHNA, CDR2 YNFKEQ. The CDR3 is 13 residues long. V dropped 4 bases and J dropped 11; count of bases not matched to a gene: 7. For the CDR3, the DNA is TGTGCCAGCAGCCGGGACAGGGGCTCATCCGCTTTCTTT. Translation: CASSRDRGSSAFF.

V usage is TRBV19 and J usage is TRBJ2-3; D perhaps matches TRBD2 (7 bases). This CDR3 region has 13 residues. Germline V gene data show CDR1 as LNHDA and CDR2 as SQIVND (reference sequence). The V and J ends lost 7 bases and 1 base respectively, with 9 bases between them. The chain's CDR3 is CASNGGRTDTQYF. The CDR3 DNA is TGTGCCAGTAACGGGGGGCGCACAGATACGCAGTATTTT.

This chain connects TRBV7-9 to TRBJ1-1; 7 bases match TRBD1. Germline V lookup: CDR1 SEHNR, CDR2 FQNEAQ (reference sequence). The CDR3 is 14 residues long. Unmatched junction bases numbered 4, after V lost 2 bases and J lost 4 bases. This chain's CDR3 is CASSLQGEGTEAFF. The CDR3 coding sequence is TGTGCCAGCAGCTTACAGGGGGAAGGCACTGAAGCTTTCTTT.

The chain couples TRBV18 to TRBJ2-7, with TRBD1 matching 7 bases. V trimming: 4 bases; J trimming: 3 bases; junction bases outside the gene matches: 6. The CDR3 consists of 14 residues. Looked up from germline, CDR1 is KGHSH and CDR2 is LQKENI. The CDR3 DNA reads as TGTGCCAGCTCACAACAGGGGAGTAACTACGAGCAGTACTTC. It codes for CASSQQGSNYEQYF.

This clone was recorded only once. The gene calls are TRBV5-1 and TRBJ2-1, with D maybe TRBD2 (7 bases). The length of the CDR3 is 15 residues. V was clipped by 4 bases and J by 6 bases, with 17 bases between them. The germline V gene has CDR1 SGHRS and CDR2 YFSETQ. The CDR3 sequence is CASSGEGDYFNEQFF. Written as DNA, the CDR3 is TGCGCCAGCAGCGGGGAGGGGGATTATTTCAATGAGCAGTTCTTC.

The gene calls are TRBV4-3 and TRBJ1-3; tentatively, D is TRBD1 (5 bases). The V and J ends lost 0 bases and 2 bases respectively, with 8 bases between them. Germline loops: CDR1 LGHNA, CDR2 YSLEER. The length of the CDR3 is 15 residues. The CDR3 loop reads CASSQDPGAGNTIYF. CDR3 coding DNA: TGCGCCAGCAGCCAAGATCCGGGGGCTGGAAACACCATATATTTT.